This T cell receptor beta chain was found in a study of T cell responses to AZD1222 COVID-19 vaccine. About this clone itself: Its antigen is currently unknown.

General study results and limits: Donors in the cohort were predominantly white British and more often female, and clonal diversity was possibly underestimated. Spike-specific TCR repertoires showed rising breadth and depth after two AZD1222 doses. Seropositive AZD1222 recipients at baseline numbered only 5 to 7.

V gave up 2 bases and J gave up 0 bases, with 14 bases separating them. Per the germline V gene, CDR1 is MDHEN and CDR2 is SYDVKM. The CDR3 runs 17 residues. The protocol was immunoSEQ multiplex PCR, while the TCRdb copy is restricted to in-frame clones and leaves out a portion. The sample is made up of over 140,000 clones, and the top ten hold around 2.4% of it. The chain recombines TRBV28 with TRBJ1-5; the D is unclear. The source is an adult in good health. The source material was peripheral blood. Written as DNA, the CDR3 is TGTGCCAGCAGTTTAGGCCGACTCCCAAATAGCAATCAGCCCCAGCATTTT. Translation: CASSLGRLPNSNQPQHF.